A single T cell receptor beta chain is shown here with its context. Its antigen is still unknown. Produced via immunoSEQ multiplex PCR; TCRdb's table is partial and in-frame only. This sample has fewer than 30,000 clones; about 86% occur once, and the top ten carry about 1.1%. These data belong to a study of T cells in localized non-small cell lung cancer. Findings and caveats of the study: The tumor had only one region sequenced, so heterogeneity remains possible. Adjacent lung exhibited a median of about 56 among the 100 most abundant tumor clones. An association was observed between higher blood T cell density and longer overall survival.

V was shortened by 3 bases and J by 12 bases, with 18 bases between the two germline ends. This CDR3 spans 12 amino acids. The V gene's germline CDR1 is GTSNPN and CDR2 SVGIG (reference sequence). The gene calls are TRBV30 and TRBJ2-7, with D perhaps being TRBD1 or TRBD2 (5 bases each). This specimen consisted of peripheral blood, obtained before any cancer treatment. The sequence was obtained from a woman aged 35-75 years with stage I lung adenocarcinoma. CDR3 protein: CAWRSQTGPPYF. DNA for the CDR3: TGTGCCTGGAGATCTCAGACGGGACCACCGTACTTC.